The 14 T cell receptor beta chains listed next were all sequenced from one sample in a study of cytomegalovirus exposure and HLA in healthy donors. PCR primers comprised 60 Vbeta and 13 Jbeta primers. The table came from immunoSEQ multiplex PCR; TCRdb's copy has only in-frame clones and leaves some out. This table holds over 150,000 clones, around 80% found once. The sequenced material came from PBMCs. The receptors originated from a woman in her 30s in good health and CMV-seropositive.

The chain employs TRBV6-1 and TRBJ2-3; 7 nucleotides line up with TRBD1. From germline, CDR1 is MNHNS and CDR2 SASEGT. This CDR3 has 14 amino acids. V was pared by 6 bases and J by 4 bases, with 7 bases of the junction left unmatched. The CDR3 loop is CASSPGQVADTQYF. DNA of the CDR3: TGTGCCAGCAGCCCAGGACAGGTAGCAGATACGCAGTATTTT.

The J gene is TRBJ2-5, the V gene TRBV12-5, with D tentatively TRBD2 (6 bases). V was trimmed by 2 bases and J by 4 bases, leaving 14 bases between them. Germline V lookup: CDR1 LGHNT, CDR2 FRNRAP. The CDR3 totals 15 residues. The CDR3 region is CASGLSAGLGETQYF. The DNA of the CDR3 is TGTGCTAGTGGTTTGTCTGCGGGGCTCGGAGAGACCCAGTACTTC.

This chain uses TRBV6-5 with TRBJ1-2; a weak D match, TRBD1 (5 bases). CDR3 length: 14 amino acids. CDR1 is MNHEY and CDR2 is SVGAGI in the germline V gene. V lost 4 bases and J 5 bases, leaving 14 bases between the germline ends. CDR3 DNA: TGTGCCAGCAGTTTCTCCGCACGGGGGTATGGCTACACCTTC. Protein product: CASSFSARGYGYTF.

V and J are TRBV7-8 and TRBJ2-7; D possibly corresponds to TRBD2 (9 bases). Germline CDR1 and CDR2: SGHVS and FQNEAQ. CDR3 length equals 14 residues. V was pared by 6 bases and J by 3 bases, with 15 bases between. CDR3 coding DNA: TGTGCCAGCAGGTCTAGCGGGACAGGCTACGAGCAGTACTTC. Amino acids: CASRSSGTGYEQYF.

V usage is TRBV7-3 and J usage is TRBJ2-3; 7 nucleotides align to TRBD2. Looked up from germline, CDR1 is SGHTA and CDR2 is FQGTGA. The CDR3 totals 15 residues. With V trimmed by 5 bases and J by 6 bases, 11 bases remained unmatched. CDR3 region: CASSNSLAAGDTQYF. The CDR3 bases are TGTGCCAGCAGCAATTCCCTAGCGGCGGGGGATACGCAGTATTTT.

The chain combines TRBV29-1 with TRBJ2-3; 9 bases fit TRBD2. Per the germline V gene, CDR1 is SQVTM and CDR2 is ANQGSEA. The junction had 1 base not matched to a gene; V was cut back by 0 bases and J by 0 bases. This CDR3 has 15 residues. The CDR3 region has the DNA TGCAGCGTTGAAGATACTAGCGGGAGCACAGATACGCAGTATTTT. Protein: CSVEDTSGSTDTQYF.

The J gene is TRBJ2-5, the V gene TRBV2; a possible D gene is TRBD1 (5 bases). Germline V gene lookup returns CDR1 SNHLY and CDR2 FYNNEI. This CDR3 contains 15 residues. V dropped 5 bases and J dropped 4 bases, with 17 bases sitting between them. In DNA form, the CDR3 reads TGTGCCAGCAGTACCAACCCCAGGGTAGGAGAGACCCAGTACTTC. Its protein is CASSTNPRVGETQYF.

The chain carries TRBV19 and TRBJ1-4, with D unclear. Germline V gene lookup returns CDR1 LNHDA and CDR2 SQIVND (reference sequence). The CDR3 runs to 14 residues. The V and J ends lost 9 bases and 6 bases respectively, with 17 bases between them. The CDR3 DNA sequence: TGTGCCAGCACCCAAGAGAGGGAGGATGAAAAACTGTTTTTT. This gives the protein CASTQEREDEKLFF.

The chain employs TRBV5-1 and TRBJ1-2; D call uncertain. Germline CDR1 reads SGHRS; CDR2 reads YFSETQ. Trimming took off 0 bases at V and 8 bases at J, with 17 bases between the two ends. This CDR3 has 15 residues. The CDR3 loop reads CASSLDSPGLDGYTF. CDR3 coding DNA: TGCGCCAGCAGCTTGGATTCCCCGGGGTTGGACGGCTACACCTTC.

The chain has TRBV7-2 and TRBJ2-1; D remains unclear. This CDR3 spans 14 amino acids. Germline V CDR1 and CDR2: SGHTA, FQGNSA. With 2 bases removed from V and 15 bases from J, the gap between germline ends came to 20 bases. DNA for the CDR3: TGTGCCAGCAGCTTATTCCGGAGTGCGGAGACTTGGTTCTTC. Protein: CASSLFRSAETWFF.

This clone has only one observation. V gene TRBV14 combines with J gene TRBJ2-2, with unresolved D. There are 15 residues in the CDR3. Germline V gives CDR1 SGHDN, CDR2 FVKESK. Trimming took 0 bases from V and 5 from J, leaving 10 bases between them. CDR3 nucleotides: TGTGCCAGCAGCCAAGATAGGAGAGATACCGGGGAGCTGTTTTTT. Residues: CASSQDRRDTGELFF.

The chain uses TRBV5-1 and TRBJ1-1; the D is unclear. This CDR3 comprises 14 residues. The germline gives CDR1 SGHRS, CDR2 YFSETQ. V was clipped by 4 bases and J by 1 base, with 11 bases between them. As DNA, the CDR3 is TGCGCCAGCAGCCCCGCAGTCCAGAACACTGAAGCTTTCTTT. Protein: CASSPAVQNTEAFF.

The J gene is TRBJ1-5, the V gene TRBV5-6; TRBD1 agrees at 9 bases. With 4 bases clipped from V and 7 bases from J, the junction kept 9 bases outside the gene matches. This CDR3 is built from 15 residues. Germline lookup yields CDR1 SGHDT and CDR2 YYEEEE. CDR3 region: CASSPGGTGIQPQHF. Here the CDR3 DNA reads TGTGCCAGCAGCCCGGGAGGGACAGGGATACAGCCCCAGCATTTT.

This sequence joins TRBV7-2 and TRBJ2-5, with D possibly matching TRBD2 (7 bases). Trimming took 0 bases from V and 11 from J, leaving 13 bases between them. CDR3 length: 13 residues. From germline, CDR1 is SGHTA and CDR2 FQGNSA. The CDR3 coding sequence is TGTGCCAGCAGCTTAGCGGGAGGGGGGGAGCAGTACTTC. It yields the protein CASSLAGGGEQYF.